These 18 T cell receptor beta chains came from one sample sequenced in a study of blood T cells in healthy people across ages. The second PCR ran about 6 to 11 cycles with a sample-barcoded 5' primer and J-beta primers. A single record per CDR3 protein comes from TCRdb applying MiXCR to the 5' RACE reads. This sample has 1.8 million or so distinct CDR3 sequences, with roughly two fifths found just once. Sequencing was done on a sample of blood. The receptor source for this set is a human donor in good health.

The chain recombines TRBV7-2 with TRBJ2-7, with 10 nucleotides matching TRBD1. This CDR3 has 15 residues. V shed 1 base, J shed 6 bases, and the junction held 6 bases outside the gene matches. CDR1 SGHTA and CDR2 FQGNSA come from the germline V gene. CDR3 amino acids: CASSLDGTGAGEQYF. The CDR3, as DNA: TGTGCCAGCAGCTTAGATGGGACAGGGGCTGGCGAGCAGTACTTC.

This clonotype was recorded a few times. CDR3 protein: CASSQTGGIYNQPQHF. CDR3 sequence (DNA): TGTGCCAGCAGCCAGACAGGGGGAATATACAATCAGCCCCAGCATTTT. The rearrangement links TRBV4-2 to TRBJ1-5; 9 bases match TRBD1. After removal of 3 bases from V and 3 bases from J, the junction contained 6 bases not matched to a gene. Germline CDR1 LGHNA, CDR2 YNFKEQ. The CDR3 spans 16 residues.

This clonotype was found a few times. The CDR3 spells CASSVEGLGETQYF. The CDR3 region has the DNA TGTGCCAGCAGCGTAGAGGGACTAGGAGAGACCCAGTACTTC. The chain employs TRBV9 and TRBJ2-5; 8 nucleotides line up with TRBD2. The CDR3 runs 14 residues. Looked up from germline, CDR1 is SGDLS and CDR2 is YYNGEE. V lost 0 bases and J lost 4; bases outside the gene matches: 2.

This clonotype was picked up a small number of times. DNA of the CDR3: TGTGCCAGCAGTGGCCCCTCGGACGAGCAGTACTTC. Its protein is CASSGPSDEQYF. The chain couples TRBV6-1 to TRBJ2-4; D is ambiguous. TRBJ2-7 matches the DNA end more closely, so the J call is doubtful. Germline V lookup: CDR1 MNHNS, CDR2 SASEGT. The CDR3 contains 12 residues.

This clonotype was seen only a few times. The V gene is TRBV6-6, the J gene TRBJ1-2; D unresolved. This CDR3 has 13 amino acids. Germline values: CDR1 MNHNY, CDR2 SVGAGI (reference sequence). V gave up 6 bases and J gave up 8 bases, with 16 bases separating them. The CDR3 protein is CASRGSSPYGYTF. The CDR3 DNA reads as TGTGCCAGCAGGGGCAGCTCCCCTTACGGCTACACCTTC.

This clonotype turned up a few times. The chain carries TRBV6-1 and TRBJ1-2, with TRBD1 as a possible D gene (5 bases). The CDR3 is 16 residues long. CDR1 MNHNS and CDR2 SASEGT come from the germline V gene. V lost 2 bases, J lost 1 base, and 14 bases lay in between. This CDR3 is CASSERGIGGNYGYTF. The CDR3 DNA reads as TGTGCCAGCAGTGAACGGGGTATTGGGGGTAACTATGGCTACACCTTC.

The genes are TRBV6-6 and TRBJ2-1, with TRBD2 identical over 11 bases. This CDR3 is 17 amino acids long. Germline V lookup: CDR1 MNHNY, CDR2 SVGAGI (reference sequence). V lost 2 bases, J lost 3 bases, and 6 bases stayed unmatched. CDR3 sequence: CASSYGASGGIYNEQFF. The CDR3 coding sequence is TGTGCCAGCAGTTACGGGGCTAGCGGGGGGATCTACAATGAGCAGTTCTTC.

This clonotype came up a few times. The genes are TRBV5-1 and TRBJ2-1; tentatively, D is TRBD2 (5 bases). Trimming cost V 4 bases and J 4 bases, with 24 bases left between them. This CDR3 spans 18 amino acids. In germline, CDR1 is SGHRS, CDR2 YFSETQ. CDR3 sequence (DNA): TGCGCCAGCAGCCCCGCGAAGGTAGAGAGTAGCGCATACAATGAGCAGTTCTTC. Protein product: CASSPAKVESSAYNEQFF.

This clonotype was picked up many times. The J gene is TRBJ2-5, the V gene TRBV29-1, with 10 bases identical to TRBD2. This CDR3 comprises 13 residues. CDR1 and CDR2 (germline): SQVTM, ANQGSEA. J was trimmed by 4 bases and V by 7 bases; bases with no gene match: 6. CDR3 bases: TGCAGCGCCCTGGGACTAGCGAGAGAGACCCAGTACTTC. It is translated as CSALGLARETQYF.

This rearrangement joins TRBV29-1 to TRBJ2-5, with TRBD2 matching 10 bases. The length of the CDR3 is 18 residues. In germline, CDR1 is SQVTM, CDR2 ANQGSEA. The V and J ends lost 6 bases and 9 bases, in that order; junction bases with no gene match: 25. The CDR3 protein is CSVLGETGTSELRGAQYF. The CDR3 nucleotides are TGCAGCGTCCTGGGGGAAACCGGGACTAGCGAATTAAGGGGGGCCCAGTACTTC.

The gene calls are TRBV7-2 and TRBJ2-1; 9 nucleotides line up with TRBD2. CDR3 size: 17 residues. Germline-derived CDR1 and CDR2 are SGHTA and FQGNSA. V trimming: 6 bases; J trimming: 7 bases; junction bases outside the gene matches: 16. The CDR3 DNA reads TGTGCCAGCAGGCCCCGGAGTCGCGGGAGGGGTATGAATGAGCAGTTCTTC. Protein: CASRPRSRGRGMNEQFF.

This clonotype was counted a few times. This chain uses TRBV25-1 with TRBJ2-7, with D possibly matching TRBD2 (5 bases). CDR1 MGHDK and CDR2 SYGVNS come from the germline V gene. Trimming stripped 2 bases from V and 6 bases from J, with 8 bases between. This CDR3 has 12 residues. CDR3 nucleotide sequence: TGTGCCAGCAGTGAAGGAGGTTTCGAGCAGTACTTC. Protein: CASSEGGFEQYF.

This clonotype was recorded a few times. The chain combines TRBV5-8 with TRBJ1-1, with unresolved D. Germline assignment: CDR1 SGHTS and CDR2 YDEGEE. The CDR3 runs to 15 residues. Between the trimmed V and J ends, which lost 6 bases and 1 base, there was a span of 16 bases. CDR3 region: CASTDDTEKNTEAFF. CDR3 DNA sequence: TGTGCCAGCACCGACGATACAGAGAAGAACACTGAAGCTTTCTTT.

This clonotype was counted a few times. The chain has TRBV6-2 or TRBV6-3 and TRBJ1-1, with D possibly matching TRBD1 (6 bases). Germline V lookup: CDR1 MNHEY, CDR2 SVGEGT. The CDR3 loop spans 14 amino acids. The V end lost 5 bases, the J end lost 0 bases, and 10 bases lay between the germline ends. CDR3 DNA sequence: TGTGCCAGCAGTATACAGGGCATGAACACTGAAGCTTTCTTT. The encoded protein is CASSIQGMNTEAFF.

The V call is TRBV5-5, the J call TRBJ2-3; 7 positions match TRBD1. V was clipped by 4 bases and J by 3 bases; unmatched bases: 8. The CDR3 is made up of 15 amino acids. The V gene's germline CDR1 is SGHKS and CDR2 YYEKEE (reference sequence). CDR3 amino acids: CASSPQGVRTDTQYF. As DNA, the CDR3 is TGTGCCAGCAGCCCGCAGGGGGTGAGGACAGATACGCAGTATTTT.

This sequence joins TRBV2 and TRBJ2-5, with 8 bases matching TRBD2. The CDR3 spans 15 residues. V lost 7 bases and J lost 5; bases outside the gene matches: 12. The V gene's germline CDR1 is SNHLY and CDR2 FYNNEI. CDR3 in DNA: TGTGCCAGCACCGGGATTAGCGGGGAACGGGAGACCCAGTACTTC. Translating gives CASTGISGERETQYF.

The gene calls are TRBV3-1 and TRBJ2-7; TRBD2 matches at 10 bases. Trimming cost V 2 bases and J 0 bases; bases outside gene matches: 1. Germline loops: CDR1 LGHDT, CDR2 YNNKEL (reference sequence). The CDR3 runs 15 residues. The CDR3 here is CASSQLAGVSYEQYF. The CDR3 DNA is TGTGCCAGCAGCCAACTAGCGGGGGTCTCCTACGAGCAGTACTTC.

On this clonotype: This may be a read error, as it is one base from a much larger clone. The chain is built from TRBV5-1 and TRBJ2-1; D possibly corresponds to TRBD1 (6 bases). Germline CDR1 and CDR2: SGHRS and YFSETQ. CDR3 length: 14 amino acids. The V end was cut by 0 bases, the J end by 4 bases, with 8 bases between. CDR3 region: CASSLGDKYNEQFF. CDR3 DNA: TGCGCCAGCAGCTTGGGGGACAAATACAATGAGCAGTTCTTC.